This TCR beta chain was sequenced for a study of blood T cell repertoires in COVID-19. Study overall: T cells, B-cell-depleted T cells, or PBMCs supplied cDNA or gDNA.

CDR1 is KGHSH, CDR2 LQKENI, per germline. This CDR3 has 15 amino acids. Trimming pared 3 bases from V and 4 bases from J, leaving 12 bases between. Original analysis: Reference gene primer amplification yielded estimated nucleated cell counts. The method was immunoSEQ multiplex PCR; TCRdb's version includes in-frame clones alone and lacks a portion of them. The D gene and trimming were derived from the DNA, and the V and J assignments and clone size from that table. The repertoire holds about 220,000 clones, with about 79% as singletons. The origin of this receptor is a man between 50 and 59 years old with active or convalescent COVID-19. This sequence joins TRBV18 and TRBJ2-2, with D hard to call. The sample comprised peripheral blood. The CDR3, as DNA: TGTGCCAGCTCACCTACCCCCGGTGGCACCGGGGAGCTGTTTTTT. This encodes CASSPTPGGTGELFF.